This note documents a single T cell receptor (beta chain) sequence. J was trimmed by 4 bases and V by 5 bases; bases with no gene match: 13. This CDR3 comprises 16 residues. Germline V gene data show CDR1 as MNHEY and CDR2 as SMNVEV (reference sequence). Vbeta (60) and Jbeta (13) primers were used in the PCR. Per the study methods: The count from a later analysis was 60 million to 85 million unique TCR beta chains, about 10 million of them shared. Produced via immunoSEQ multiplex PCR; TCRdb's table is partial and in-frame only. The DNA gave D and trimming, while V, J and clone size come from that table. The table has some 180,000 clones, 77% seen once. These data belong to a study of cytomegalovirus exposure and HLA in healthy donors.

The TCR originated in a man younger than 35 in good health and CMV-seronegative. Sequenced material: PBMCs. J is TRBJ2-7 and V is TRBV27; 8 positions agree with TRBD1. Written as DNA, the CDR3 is TGTGCCAGCAGTATTGTGACAGGGGATGGTGTTTACGAGCAGTACTTC. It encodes CASSIVTGDGVYEQYF.